These 12 T cell receptor beta chains share one sample of origin, sequenced in a study of T cell repertoires in cytomegalovirus infection. TCRdb itself ran the reads through MiXCR, one entry per CDR3 protein. The table includes about 220,000 distinct CDR3 sequences, roughly 34% detected once. These receptors are not linked to any known antigen. This specimen consisted of CD8+ T cells from cultured PBMCs, obtained from culture after CMV antigen stimulation. Receptors originate from a human donor in good health (CMV status not recorded). Some clones in this sample may be carry-over from other donors' samples.

This chain uses TRBV6-5 with TRBJ1-2; the D gene is possibly TRBD1 (6 bases). V lost 5 bases, J lost 0 bases, and 13 bases lay in between. This CDR3 is built from 15 residues. Germline V gene data show CDR1 as MNHEY and CDR2 as SVGAGI. In DNA form, the CDR3 reads TGTGCCAGCAGTCCTCGGGACATCACTAACTATGGCTACACCTTC. Amino acids: CASSPRDITNYGYTF.

V gene TRBV27 combines with J gene TRBJ1-4; D gene uncertain. CDR1 and CDR2 from the germline V gene are MNHEY and SMNVEV (reference sequence). This CDR3 is built from 15 residues. V was cut by 8 bases and J by 2 bases, with 15 bases left in between. CDR3 DNA: TGTGCCAGCTGCACTAGAATCGCCACTAATGAAAAACTGTTTTTT. Protein product: CASCTRIATNEKLFF.

About this clonotype itself: A read error is likely, as this CDR3 ends without the conserved phenylalanine or tryptophan. The chain is built from TRBV7-2 and TRBJ2-7, with D unclear. Germline assignment: CDR1 SGHTA and CDR2 FQGNSA. The CDR3 length is 12 residues. V lost 7 bases and J 4 bases, leaving 11 bases between the germline ends. The CDR3, as DNA: TGTGCCAGCATCCCCGACTCGTACGAGCAGTACTAC. It translates to CASIPDSYEQYY.

In its sample, this clonotype was seen many times. The chain uses TRBV6-2 or TRBV6-3 and TRBJ2-1; 10 positions agree with TRBD1. V lost 4 bases and J lost 1; bases outside the gene matches: 7. CDR3 size: 17 residues. Germline V gene data show CDR1 as MNHEY and CDR2 as SVGEGT. The CDR3 bases are TGTGCCAGCAGTTTTAATACGGGACAGGGGTCCTACAATGAGCAGTTCTTC. As protein: CASSFNTGQGSYNEQFF.

This clonotype turned up a few times. The V gene is TRBV29-1, the J gene TRBJ2-4; D gene uncertain. Per the germline V gene, CDR1 is SQVTM and CDR2 is ANQGSEA. The CDR3 spans 14 residues. V was pared by 4 bases and J by 3 bases, with 13 bases between. The CDR3 DNA follows: TGCAGCGTTGCGTCCAAGGCCGACAAAAACATTCAGTACTTC. Translating gives CSVASKADKNIQYF. Based on the CDR3 plus reference TRBV29-1 and TRBJ2-4, the full variable domain is SAVISQKPSRDICQRGTSLTIQCQVDSQVTMMFWYRQQPGQSLTLIATANQGSEATYESGFVIDKFPISRPNLTFSTLTVSNMSPEDSSIYLCSVASKADKNIQYFGAGTRLSVL.

The chain has TRBV30 and TRBJ2-7; D call uncertain. The ends were cut back, 1 base at V and 3 bases at J, with 7 bases in the middle. CDR1 and CDR2 from the germline V gene are GTSNPN and SVGIG (reference sequence). The CDR3 totals 12 residues. This CDR3 is CAWSENSYEQYF. CDR3 sequence (DNA): TGTGCCTGGAGTGAGAATAGCTACGAGCAGTACTTC.

The V gene is TRBV2, the J gene TRBJ2-2; TRBD1 might be the D (6 bases). CDR1 SNHLY and CDR2 FYNNEI come from the germline V gene. This CDR3 has 13 residues. CDR3: CAIVGAGTGELFF. The CDR3 coding sequence is TGTGCAATCGTGGGGGCCGGCACCGGGGAGCTGTTTTTT.

This clonotype has a handful of counts. The chain joins TRBV27 to TRBJ2-7; 9 positions agree with TRBD1. The CDR3 is made up of 14 amino acids. The germline CDR1 and CDR2 sequences are MNHEY and SMNVEV (reference sequence). Trimming removed 4 bases from V and 3 bases from J; junction bases left unmatched: 4. CDR3 sequence (DNA): TGTGCCAGCAGTTATGACAGGGGGAGCTACGAGCAGTACTTC. Protein: CASSYDRGSYEQYF.

The genes are TRBV11-2 and TRBJ1-1; possibly TRBD1 for D (5 bases). V shed 3 bases and J shed 4 bases, with 12 bases lying between them. From germline, CDR1 is SGHAT and CDR2 FQNNGV. The CDR3 is 14 residues long. The CDR3 spells CASSFQGRVTEAFF. The CDR3 coding sequence is TGTGCCAGCAGCTTCCAGGGTCGGGTCACTGAAGCTTTCTTT. Full variable domain (missing parts from reference TRBV11-2 and TRBJ1-1): EAGVAQSPRYKIIEKRQSVAFWCNPISGHATLYWYQQILGQGPKLLIQFQNNGVVDDSQLPKDRFSAERLKGVDSTLKIQPAKLEDSAVYLCASSFQGRVTEAFFGQGTRLTVV.

This sequence joins TRBV27 and TRBJ2-7; 7 nucleotides agree with TRBD2. Unmatched junction bases numbered 1, after V lost 7 bases and J lost 1 base. Germline loops: CDR1 MNHEY, CDR2 SMNVEV (reference sequence). The CDR3 length is 12 residues. In DNA, the CDR3 is TGTGCCAGCACTAGCGGTTCCTACGAGCAGTACTTC. Translation: CASTSGSYEQYF.

This chain's CDR3 is CASSLAGTLGNEQFF. The CDR3 region has the DNA TGTGCCAGCAGCTTAGCAGGGACCCTGGGGAATGAGCAGTTCTTC. V gene TRBV7-9 combines with J gene TRBJ2-1; possibly TRBD1 or TRBD2 for D (5 bases each). V shed 0 bases and J shed 7 bases, with 13 bases lying between them. The CDR3 extends over 15 amino acids. Germline CDR1 is SEHNR and CDR2 is FQNEAQ (reference sequence).

A few counts support this clonotype. The J gene is TRBJ2-1, the V gene TRBV11-2; 12 bases line up with TRBD2. Germline lookup yields CDR1 SGHAT and CDR2 FQNNGV. The CDR3 length is 17 residues. V lost 3 bases, J lost 8 bases, and 11 bases stayed unmatched. The chain's CDR3 is CASSFQTSGSFTDEQFF. CDR3 nucleotide sequence: TGTGCCAGCAGCTTTCAGACTAGCGGGAGTTTTACGGATGAGCAGTTCTTC.